A single sample gave rise to the 10 T cell receptor beta chains below, sequenced in a study of tumor-infiltrating lymphocytes in primary liver carcinoma. TCR beta cDNA was reverse-transcribed from approximately 0.45 ug of total RNA. The reaction used a constant-region primer and ProtoScript II reverse transcriptase. Researchers made the TCR beta libraries by running three nested multiplex PCR rounds with slightly modified ARM-PCR. TRBV1-TRBV30 forward primers and a C-beta reverse primer were used in the first two PCR rounds, which each ran for about 9 cycles. Each CDR3 protein gets one entry after TCRdb re-called the multiplex PCR reads with MiXCR. The sample has approximately 30,000 distinct CDR3 sequences, roughly 77% seen once. From 20-30 mg of unsorted bulk tissue, DNA and RNA were co-extracted together. The sample comprised liver tumor tissue from sampling region 3. Subset reported: tumor region T3, left-lateral pole. All receptors derive from a woman aged 30 to 39 with primary liver carcinoma and hepatitis B virus infection.

Notes on this clonotype: The conserved final phenylalanine or tryptophan is absent from the CDR3, which likely points to a read error. The chain combines TRBV10-3 with TRBJ2-2; D gene unclear. The CDR3 runs 16 residues. Germline V lookup: CDR1 ENHRY, CDR2 SYGVKD. The CDR3 DNA reads as TGTGCCATTAGTGAGTCCCACAATTTGAACACCGGAGAGCTGTTTCTT. It specifies CAISESHNLNTGELFL.

Turning to this clonotype: At one boundary the junction diverges from the germline segment, which might be a read error. This sequence joins TRBV7-8 and TRBJ2-6; the D gene is possibly TRBD1 (5 bases). The germline V gene encodes CDR1 SGHVS and CDR2 FQNEAQ. The CDR3 extends over 16 amino acids. The CDR3 is CAGSLVLGSGANFLTF. Written as DNA, the CDR3 is TGTGCCGGCAGCTTAGTTTTAGGTTCTGGGGCCAACTTCCTGACTTTC. The complete variable domain, with remaining parts taken from reference TRBV7-8 and TRBJ2-6, reads GAGVSQSPRYKVAKRGQDVALRCDPISGHVSLFWYQQALGQGPEFLTYFQNEAQLDKSGLPSDRFFAERPEGSVSTLKIQRTQQEDSAVYLCAGSLVLGSGANFLTFGAGSRLTVL.

The chain joins TRBV11-2 to TRBJ2-1, with a tentative D call TRBD1 (5 bases). The germline CDR1 and CDR2 sequences are SGHAT and FQNNGV. V lost 2 bases to trimming and J lost 6 bases, with 11 bases between them. This CDR3 has 14 residues. In DNA form, the CDR3 reads TGTGCCAGCAGCTTACACGGTACAGGCAATGAGCAGTTCTTC. Amino acid sequence: CASSLHGTGNEQFF.

Regarding this clonotype: One end of the junction fails to match germline, which may point to a read error. The chain is built from TRBV5-5 and TRBJ2-1; D unclear. This CDR3 is 16 amino acids long. Germline V CDR1 and CDR2: SGHKS, YYEKEE (reference sequence). The chain's CDR3 is CASCLEGRGPYKEQFF. The CDR3 DNA sequence: TGTGCCAGCTGCTTGGAAGGCCGAGGCCCCTACAAAGAGCAGTTCTTC.

As concerns this clonotype: The junction differs from germline at one of its ends, possibly a read error. The rearrangement links TRBV10-3 to TRBJ2-5, with unresolved D. The germline V gene has CDR1 ENHRY and CDR2 SYGVKD. The CDR3 loop spans 15 amino acids. The CDR3 reads CAMSESATRQETLYF. The CDR3, as DNA: TGTGCCATGAGTGAGTCGGCTACCAGACAAGAGACGCTGTACTTC.

This chain connects TRBV11-2 to TRBJ2-1; perhaps TRBD2 as D (6 bases). The length of the CDR3 is 16 residues. Germline V CDR1 and CDR2: SGHAT, FQNNGV. The germline V and J ends were trimmed by 10 bases and 6 bases, with 25 bases remaining between them. This CDR3 is CAIRVTSKRAGNEQFF. The CDR3 coding sequence is TGTGCCATCAGGGTTACTAGCAAGAGGGCCGGCAATGAGCAGTTCTTC.

With respect to this clonotype: A read error may explain this, as a much larger clone is one base away. The rearrangement joins TRBV9 to TRBJ2-3, with TRBD2 matching 11 bases. Trimming at V came to 2 bases and at J to 5 bases, leaving 13 bases not matched to a gene. From germline, CDR1 is SGDLS and CDR2 YYNGEE. This CDR3 is built from 18 residues. DNA of the CDR3: TGTGCCAGCAGCGTCCCATCTAGCGGGAGGCCTCCCGTAGATACGCAGTATTTT. This codes for CASSVPSSGRPPVDTQYF.

There are many counts of this clonotype. V and J are TRBV11-2 and TRBJ1-1, with D tentatively TRBD1 (6 bases). The germline CDR1 and CDR2 sequences are SGHAT and FQNNGV. The CDR3 is made up of 14 amino acids. The ends were cut back, 4 bases at V and 2 bases at J, with 11 bases in the middle. In nucleotides, the CDR3 is TGTGCCAGCAGCTGGGTAGGGGGAAACACTGAAGCTTTCTTT. Its protein is CASSWVGGNTEAFF. Based on the CDR3 plus reference TRBV11-2 and TRBJ1-1, the full variable domain is EAGVAQSPRYKIIEKRQSVAFWCNPISGHATLYWYQQILGQGPKLLIQFQNNGVVDDSQLPKDRFSAERLKGVDSTLKIQPAKLEDSAVYLCASSWVGGNTEAFFGQGTRLTVV.

Ten or more counts support this clonotype. One end of the junction varies from germline; a read error may be responsible. The CDR3 sequence: CTSSPRQTENYGYTF. CDR3 nucleotide sequence: TGTACCAGCAGCCCCCGCCAGACAGAAAACTATGGCTACACCTTC. The chain recombines TRBV11-2 with TRBJ1-2, with D perhaps matching TRBD1 (5 bases). Germline V gene sequence: CDR1 SGHAT, CDR2 FQNNGV. This CDR3 contains 15 residues.

In the case of this clonotype: One end of the junction fails to match germline, which may point to a read error. V gene TRBV11-3 combines with J gene TRBJ2-1; D gene unclear. CDR3 length equals 17 residues. Germline V gene sequence: CDR1 SGHNT, CDR2 YENEEA. CDR3 region: CACSSHGMRTMGNEQFF. CDR3 nucleotides: TGTGCCTGCAGCTCCCATGGGATGCGGACCATGGGCAATGAGCAGTTCTTC.